This entry lists 20 T cell receptor beta chains sequenced from one sample in a study of cytomegalovirus exposure and HLA in healthy donors. In the PCR, 60 Vbeta and 13 Jbeta primers were used. The method was immunoSEQ multiplex PCR; TCRdb's version includes in-frame clones alone and lacks a portion of them. The data show 95,000 to 110,000 clones, roughly 85% seen once. Sample: PBMCs. The receptors were sampled from a man aged 60 to 69 in good health and CMV-seropositive.

The gene calls are TRBV6-1 and TRBJ2-5, with D uncertain. The CDR3 is made up of 13 amino acids. Trimming took 2 bases from V and 1 from J, leaving 5 bases between them. CDR1 and CDR2 from the germline V gene are MNHNS and SASEGT. The CDR3 DNA reads TGTGCCAGCAGTGAACGCAGCCAAGAGACCCAGTACTTC. Protein: CASSERSQETQYF.

The rearrangement uses TRBV7-3 and TRBJ2-5; D might be TRBD2 (5 bases). Trimming stripped 1 base from V and 1 base from J, with 10 bases between. The CDR3 sequence is 15 residues long. Germline V CDR1 and CDR2: SGHTA, FQGTGA. CDR3 protein: CASSLIRGAQETQYF. CDR3 DNA: TGTGCCAGCAGCTTAATTCGGGGTGCCCAAGAGACCCAGTACTTC.

The chain couples TRBV9 to TRBJ2-3; TRBD2 is a possible D gene (6 bases). Germline V gene data show CDR1 as SGDLS and CDR2 as YYNGEE. The CDR3 has 15 residues. V was cut by 3 bases and J by 2 bases, with 13 bases left in between. CDR3 sequence reads: CASSDGTSFTDTQYF. In DNA, the CDR3 is TGTGCCAGCAGCGACGGGACTTCTTTCACAGATACGCAGTATTTT.

The chain combines TRBV11-2 with TRBJ2-7; 7 nucleotides match TRBD2. The germline V gene has CDR1 SGHAT and CDR2 FQNNGV. The trim removed 6 bases at V and 1 base at J, leaving 3 bases unmatched. CDR3 size: 13 residues. The CDR3 is CASRGLKSYEQYF. The CDR3 bases are TGTGCCAGCAGGGGACTAAAGTCCTACGAGCAGTACTTC.

This clone was seen once. The chain has TRBV20-1 and TRBJ1-1; TRBD1 matches 9 bases. The germline V gene encodes CDR1 DFQATT and CDR2 SNEGSKA (reference sequence). The CDR3 has 11 amino acids. The CDR3 here is CRVGQGTEAFF. CDR3 nucleotide sequence: TGCAGGGTGGGACAGGGCACTGAAGCTTTCTTT.

The V gene is TRBV5-1, the J gene TRBJ2-4; D might be TRBD2 (6 bases). Trimming cost V 1 base and J 7 bases, with 15 bases left between them. This CDR3 has 15 residues. Germline V gives CDR1 SGHRS, CDR2 YFSETQ. The CDR3 coding sequence is TGCGCCAGCAGCTTGAGGCGGGACGGCAGGAACATTCAGTACTTC. Translated, it gives CASSLRRDGRNIQYF.

This clone was seen once. This rearrangement joins TRBV6-7 to TRBJ2-3; TRBD2 agrees at 13 bases. TRBV6-7 belongs to the ORF category, with a function that is uncertain. Unmatched junction bases numbered 11, after V lost 5 bases and J lost 3 bases. The CDR3 is 18 amino acids. The CDR3 here is CASSKGLAGVKGTDTQYF. The CDR3 DNA is TGTGCCAGCAGTAAAGGACTAGCGGGGGTGAAAGGGACAGATACGCAGTATTTT.

The V call is TRBV5-1, the J call TRBJ2-7, with a possible D match to TRBD1 (7 bases). Trimming shortened V by 5 bases and J by 7 bases, and 22 bases separated the two germline ends. The germline V gene encodes CDR1 SGHRS and CDR2 YFSETQ. The CDR3 has 15 residues. The CDR3 nucleotides are TGCGCCAGCAGGGAAGGGGGCGGGACACTTAATGAGCAGTACTTC. As protein: CASREGGGTLNEQYF. The full variable domain, rest sourced from reference TRBV5-1 and TRBJ2-7, is KAGVTQTPRYLIKTRGQQVTLSCSPISGHRSVSWYQQTPGQGLQFLFEYFSETQRNKGNFPGRFSGRQFSNSRSEMNVSTLELGDSALYLCASREGGGTLNEQYFGPGTRLTVT.

The gene calls are TRBV5-5 and TRBJ2-7, with unresolved D. V dropped 4 bases and J dropped 0 bases, with 14 bases sitting between them. This CDR3 has 15 amino acids. Germline V CDR1 and CDR2: SGHKS, YYEKEE (reference sequence). The CDR3 nucleotides read TGTGCCAGCAGCCTACAGCTTTTGAGCTCCTACGAGCAGTACTTC. Its protein is CASSLQLLSSYEQYF.

The chain links TRBV7-6 to TRBJ1-4; 10 nucleotides line up with TRBD1. V lost 2 bases and J lost 8; bases outside the gene matches: 8. Germline assignment: CDR1 SGHVS and CDR2 FNYEAQ. CDR3 length: 16 amino acids. This chain's CDR3 is CASSLSPGTGDEKLFF. CDR3 DNA sequence: TGTGCCAGCAGCTTATCTCCCGGGACAGGGGACGAAAAACTGTTTTTT. The complete variable domain, with remaining parts taken from reference TRBV7-6 and TRBJ1-4, reads GAGVSQSPRYKVTKRGQDVALRCDPISGHVSLYWYRQALGQGPEFLTYFNYEAQQDKSGLPNDRFSAERPEGSISTLTIQRTEQRDSAMYRCASSLSPGTGDEKLFFGSGTQLSVL.

As for this clone: At one end, the junction sequence differs from germline, possibly due to a read error. The chain couples TRBV10-3 to TRBJ2-1, with TRBD2 matching 9 bases. There are 16 residues in the CDR3. Germline V gene data show CDR1 as ENHRY and CDR2 as SYGVKD. This CDR3 reads CASSYSIAGAYNEQFF. The CDR3 DNA reads as TGTGCCAGCAGTTACTCGATAGCGGGGGCCTACAATGAGCAGTTCTTC.

V gene TRBV5-1 combines with J gene TRBJ1-2, with a weak D call TRBD1 (6 bases). This CDR3 region has 14 residues. Germline CDR1 reads SGHRS; CDR2 reads YFSETQ. V lost 4 bases to trimming and J lost 3 bases, with 13 bases between them. The CDR3 reads CASSLQGEDYGYTF. CDR3 DNA sequence: TGCGCCAGCAGCCTACAGGGAGAGGACTATGGCTACACCTTC.

The genes are TRBV10-3 and TRBJ2-2, with 12 bases fitting TRBD2. The V and J ends lost 10 bases and 2 bases, in that order; junction bases with no gene match: 5. This CDR3 spans 15 amino acids. The germline CDR1 and CDR2 sequences are ENHRY and SYGVKD. The CDR3 region has the DNA TGTGCCACCGGACTAGCGGGGACCAACACCGGGGAGCTGTTTTTT. It is translated as CATGLAGTNTGELFF.

The chain has TRBV30 and TRBJ2-2, with D unclear. This CDR3 contains 13 residues. The V and J ends lost 0 bases and 7 bases respectively, with 9 bases between them. Germline CDR1 is GTSNPN and CDR2 is SVGIG (reference sequence). CDR3 DNA sequence: TGTGCCTGGAGTGTACGGAGTGTCGGGGAGCTGTTTTTT. As protein: CAWSVRSVGELFF.

There are a few counts of this clone. The chain joins TRBV4-1 to TRBJ2-1; no clear D. The germline V and J ends were trimmed by 2 bases and 9 bases, with 11 bases remaining between them. The germline CDR1 and CDR2 sequences are MGHRA and YSYEKL. This CDR3 is 13 amino acids long. The CDR3 bases are TGCGCCAGCAGCCAAAATTCTGGCGGTGAGCAGTTCTTC. Amino acids: CASSQNSGGEQFF.

The chain recombines TRBV6-5 with TRBJ2-3, with no clear D. Germline loops: CDR1 MNHEY, CDR2 SVGAGI. Trimming took off 0 bases at V and 7 bases at J, with 11 bases between the two ends. The CDR3 runs to 14 residues. CDR3 protein: CASSYSSTANTQYF. The CDR3 nucleotides read TGTGCCAGCAGTTACTCGAGTACCGCTAATACGCAGTATTTT.

The chain is built from TRBV27 and TRBJ1-5; 9 positions match TRBD1. Germline V gives CDR1 MNHEY, CDR2 SMNVEV (reference sequence). V shed 5 bases, J shed 7 bases, and the junction held 6 bases outside the gene matches. The CDR3 extends over 14 amino acids. CDR3 sequence: CASSDGTGNQPQHF. CDR3 DNA: TGTGCCAGCAGTGACGGGACAGGGAACCAGCCCCAGCATTTT.

The rearrangement uses TRBV5-4 and TRBJ2-2; no clear D. Trimming shortened V by 3 bases and J by 0 bases, and 12 bases separated the two germline ends. This CDR3 has 16 residues. Germline values: CDR1 SGHNT, CDR2 YYREEE (reference sequence). The chain's CDR3 is CASSSQRGANTGELFF. Written as DNA, the CDR3 is TGTGCCAGCAGCTCCCAGCGCGGCGCGAACACCGGGGAGCTGTTTTTT.

The rearrangement uses TRBV2 and TRBJ2-3, with D uncertain. Between the trimmed V and J ends, which lost 5 bases and 2 bases, there was a span of 2 bases. The CDR3 loop spans 11 amino acids. CDR1 is SNHLY and CDR2 is FYNNEI in the germline V gene. CDR3 bases: TGTGCCAGCAGTTACACAGATACGCAGTATTTT. It codes for CASSYTDTQYF.

This chain links TRBV6-6 with TRBJ2-1, with 8 bases aligning to TRBD2. V lost 2 bases to trimming and J lost 7 bases; unmatched junction nucleotides: 7. Germline CDR1 MNHNY, CDR2 SVGAGI (reference sequence). This CDR3 is 15 amino acids long. The CDR3 nucleotides are TGTGCCAGCAGTTACGTCGGGGGGGAGAGTAATGAGCAGTTCTTC. It yields the protein CASSYVGGESNEQFF.